The 6 T cell receptor beta chains reported below all come from one sample, sequenced in a study of blood T cell repertoires in COVID-19. Profiled with immunoSEQ multiplex PCR; TCRdb holds only in-frame clones, not every one. The data show about 220,000 clones, roughly 80% seen once. The sample consisted of peripheral blood. These receptor sequences come from a woman between 55 and 75 years old who had recovered from COVID-19.

The chain uses TRBV6-2 or TRBV6-3 and TRBJ2-1; TRBD2 aligns across 12 bases. Germline CDR1 and CDR2: MNHEY and SVGEGT. This CDR3 contains 15 residues. Trimming took 6 bases from V and 8 from J; bases not matched to a gene: 8. Written as DNA, the CDR3 is TGTGCCAGCAGCTCCCGGACTAGCGGGACCGATGAGCAGTTCTTC. It codes for CASSSRTSGTDEQFF.

CDR3 sequence: CASSEVQGSLFF. In nucleotides, the CDR3 is TGTGCCAGCAGTGAAGTACAGGGTTCGCTGTTTTTT. This chain uses TRBV6-1 with TRBJ2-2; a possible D gene is TRBD1 (6 bases). V lost 1 base and J 13 bases, leaving 10 bases between the germline ends. CDR1 is MNHNS and CDR2 is SASEGT in the germline V gene. The CDR3 is 12 amino acids.

This chain links TRBV18 with TRBJ1-5, with D perhaps matching TRBD1 (6 bases). The germline V gene encodes CDR1 KGHSH and CDR2 LQKENI. V lost 3 bases to trimming and J lost 5 bases, with 17 bases between them. This CDR3 is 16 amino acids long. The CDR3: CASSPQQGVQYQPQHF. The CDR3 nucleotides are TGTGCCAGCTCACCCCAACAGGGCGTACAGTATCAGCCCCAGCATTTT.

The J gene is TRBJ1-2, the V gene TRBV3-1 (or the pseudogene TRBV3-2), with a weak D call TRBD1 (6 bases). The CDR3 is 13 amino acids. The V gene lost 5 bases and the J gene lost 7 bases, with 14 bases spanning the gap. Germline loops: CDR1 LGHDT, CDR2 YNNKEL (reference sequence). The CDR3 loop is CASSAGGTSGYTF. CDR3 coding DNA: TGTGCCAGCAGCGCGGGGGGGACAAGTGGCTACACCTTC.

The chain employs TRBV7-2 and TRBJ1-2, with a weak D call TRBD1 (5 bases). CDR1 is SGHTA, CDR2 FQGNSA, per germline. The CDR3 contains 15 residues. V dropped 2 bases and J dropped 4 bases, with 14 bases sitting between them. CDR3 amino acids: CASSLLAGGTYGYTF. The DNA of the CDR3 is TGTGCCAGCAGCTTATTAGCGGGGGGTACCTATGGCTACACCTTC.

This clone was counted at least ten times. Other DNA sequences of this sample code for an identical CDR3. V gene TRBV4-1 combines with J gene TRBJ2-2, with 10 nucleotides matching TRBD2. The CDR3 has 17 amino acids. The germline gives CDR1 MGHRA, CDR2 YSYEKL. V dropped 1 base and J dropped 3; count of bases not matched to a gene: 5. DNA for the CDR3: TGCGCCAGCAGCCAAGCAGCGGGGGGGGACGACACCGGGGAGCTGTTTTTT. This sequence encodes CASSQAAGGDDTGELFF.